These 19 T cell receptor beta chains share one sample of origin, sequenced in a study of siplizumab effects on memory and regulatory T cells. TCRdb keeps only in-frame clones here, not all; method: immunoSEQ multiplex PCR. The sample includes approximately 94,000 clones, 93% of them seen just once. The sample comprised CD8+ T cells sorted from blood. The origin of the receptors is a human donor in good health.

The rearrangement uses TRBV5-1 and TRBJ2-3, with TRBD2 matching over 11 bases. This CDR3 spans 15 amino acids. The trim removed 2 bases at V and 2 bases at J, leaving 1 base unmatched. Germline V gene data show CDR1 as SGHRS and CDR2 as YFSETQ. This chain's CDR3 is CASSFSGGATDTQYF. The CDR3 nucleotides are TGCGCCAGCAGCTTTAGCGGGGGGGCCACAGATACGCAGTATTTT.

This clone was seen once. V is TRBV4-2 and J is TRBJ2-1, with 10 bases lining up with TRBD2. Germline CDR1 is LGHNA and CDR2 is YNFKEQ. J gave up 10 bases and V 1 base, and 7 bases lay outside the gene matches. The CDR3 runs 15 residues. The chain's CDR3 is CASSQVWLAGEEQFF. The CDR3 DNA is TGTGCCAGCAGCCAAGTGTGGCTAGCGGGAGAAGAGCAGTTCTTC.

The count of this clone is one. Other DNA sequences in this sample translate to the same CDR3. The CDR3 is CASSPGQGSYEQYF. CDR3 nucleotide sequence: TGTGCCAGCTCACCGGGACAGGGCTCCTACGAGCAGTACTTC. The V and J genes are TRBV18 and TRBJ2-7, with 9 bases that match TRBD1. The V segment lost 3 bases and the J segment 0 bases; nucleotides outside the gene matches: 0. CDR3 length: 14 amino acids. The germline gives CDR1 KGHSH, CDR2 LQKENI.

The DNA of the CDR3 is TGCGCCAGCAGTTACCGGACCCCCTCAGGGGGCCCCTACAATGAGCAGTTCTTC. This sequence encodes CASSYRTPSGGPYNEQFF. The rearrangement joins TRBV4-1 to TRBJ2-1, with 8 bases matching TRBD1. Trimming at V came to 6 bases and at J to 2 bases, leaving 15 bases not matched to a gene. Germline V CDR1 and CDR2: MGHRA, YSYEKL. This CDR3 is 18 amino acids long.

The rearrangement joins TRBV7-9 to TRBJ2-3; 7 nucleotides match TRBD1. The J segment lost 4 bases and the V segment lost 5 bases, leaving 6 bases of the junction unmatched. CDR3 length: 14 amino acids. Germline values: CDR1 SEHNR, CDR2 FQNEAQ (reference sequence). This CDR3 is CASSGRQGPDTQYF. The DNA of the CDR3 is TGTGCCAGCAGCGGGCGACAGGGTCCAGATACGCAGTATTTT.

The chain recombines TRBV7-9 with TRBJ2-5; TRBD1 matches at 9 bases. This CDR3 region has 15 residues. Trimming at V came to 6 bases and at J to 5 bases, leaving 10 bases not matched to a gene. Germline loops: CDR1 SEHNR, CDR2 FQNEAQ (reference sequence). This CDR3 is CASSYTGQGMETQYF. The CDR3 bases are TGTGCCAGCAGTTATACAGGACAGGGGATGGAGACCCAGTACTTC.

The chain joins TRBV7-9 to TRBJ2-5, with 11 bases matching TRBD2. The trim removed 3 bases at V and 4 bases at J, leaving 7 bases unmatched. In germline, CDR1 is SEHNR, CDR2 FQNEAQ (reference sequence). CDR3 size: 16 residues. The CDR3 sequence is CASSFKTSGTVETQYF. As DNA, the CDR3 is TGTGCCAGCAGCTTCAAGACTAGCGGGACTGTAGAGACCCAGTACTTC. Variable domain in full (rest from reference TRBV7-9 and TRBJ2-5): DTGVSQNPRHKITKRGQNVTFRCDPISEHNRLYWYRQTLGQGPEFLTYFQNEAQLEKSRLLSDRFSAERPKGSFSTLEIQRTEQGDSAMYLCASSFKTSGTVETQYFGPGTRLLVL.

The chain combines TRBV19 with TRBJ2-1; D is perhaps TRBD2 (6 bases). The length of the CDR3 is 12 residues. From germline, CDR1 is LNHDA and CDR2 SQIVND (reference sequence). Trimming pared 7 bases from V and 6 bases from J, leaving 10 bases between. The CDR3 nucleotides are TGTGCCAGTAAGGTCGGGGGCAATGAGCAGTTCTTC. Translated: CASKVGGNEQFF.

The chain uses TRBV7-8 and TRBJ2-7, with 10 bases lining up with TRBD1. The CDR3 sequence is 15 residues long. J lost 2 bases, V lost 4 bases, and 5 bases had no gene match. Germline CDR1 and CDR2: SGHVS and FQNEAQ. CDR3 protein: CASSYKGTGAYEQYF. The CDR3 DNA is TGTGCCAGCAGCTACAAGGGGACAGGGGCCTACGAGCAGTACTTC.

The chain couples TRBV15 to TRBJ1-3; the D is unclear. V lost 5 bases to trimming and J lost 3 bases, with 14 bases between them. The CDR3 has 15 amino acids. Germline assignment: CDR1 LNHNV and CDR2 YYDKDF (reference sequence). CDR3 loop: CATSRRREIGNTIYF. CDR3 DNA: TGTGCCACCAGCCGAAGACGAGAAATTGGAAACACCATATATTTT.

This chain links TRBV7-9 with TRBJ2-7; TRBD2 agrees at 11 bases. J gave up 2 bases and V 3 bases, and 6 bases lay outside the gene matches. Per germline, CDR1 SEHNR and CDR2 FQNEAQ (reference sequence). This CDR3 is 16 amino acids long. This CDR3 reads CASSLNLAGGAYEQYF. The CDR3 nucleotides are TGTGCCAGCAGCTTGAACTTAGCGGGAGGGGCCTACGAGCAGTACTTC.

In DNA, the CDR3 is TGTGCCAGCAGCTCCCAAAAGGACAGCCAAGAGACCCAGTACTTC. This gives the protein CASSSQKDSQETQYF. The chain links TRBV7-9 to TRBJ2-5; D is possibly TRBD1 (6 bases). V lost 4 bases, J lost 1 base, and 13 bases lay in between. Germline CDR1 reads SEHNR; CDR2 reads FQNEAQ (reference sequence). The CDR3 runs to 15 residues.

The chain carries TRBV19 and TRBJ1-1; D possibly corresponds to TRBD1 (5 bases). V gave up 2 bases and J gave up 2 bases, with 9 bases separating them. Germline V gene lookup returns CDR1 LNHDA and CDR2 SQIVND (reference sequence). The CDR3 has 14 residues. CDR3 residues: CASSIFGANTEAFF. Written as DNA, the CDR3 is TGTGCCAGTAGTATATTCGGGGCTAACACTGAAGCTTTCTTT.

The sample holds a few counts of this clone. The chain joins TRBV4-2 to TRBJ1-1; no firm D call. Germline CDR1 is LGHNA and CDR2 is YNFKEQ. This CDR3 region has 13 residues. V was cut by 6 bases and J by 4 bases, with 12 bases left in between. The CDR3 bases are TGTGCCAGCAGTCCCCAAATGGTCACTGAAGCTTTCTTT. Residues: CASSPQMVTEAFF.

The chain combines TRBV7-9 with TRBJ1-2, with 7 bases identical to TRBD1. The ends lost 3 bases at V and 4 bases at J; junction bases unmatched: 20. CDR1 is SEHNR and CDR2 is FQNEAQ in the germline V gene (reference sequence). The CDR3 consists of 19 residues. The CDR3 loop reads CASSLAPGQLFPLGYGYTF. The CDR3 bases are TGTGCCAGCAGCTTGGCACCGGGACAGCTTTTCCCTCTCGGCTATGGCTACACCTTC.

DNA of the CDR3: TGTGCCAGCAGCCCGTGGGACACCGGGGAGCTGTTTTTT. Its protein is CASSPWDTGELFF. V is TRBV7-3 and J is TRBJ2-2; D remains ambiguous. This CDR3 has 13 amino acids. Trimming cost V 5 bases and J 3 bases, with 7 bases left between them. Germline V gives CDR1 SGHTA, CDR2 FQGTGA. Full variable domain (outside the CDR3, taken from reference TRBV7-3 and TRBJ2-2): GAGVSQTPSNKVTEKGKYVELRCDPISGHTALYWYRQSLGQGPEFLIYFQGTGAADDSGLPNDRFFAVRPEGSVSTLKIQRTERGDSAVYLCASSPWDTGELFFGEGSRLTVL.

The genes are TRBV27 and TRBJ1-1; 7 positions agree with TRBD1. CDR1 is MNHEY and CDR2 is SMNVEV in the germline V gene (reference sequence). V shed 4 bases, J shed 4 bases, and the junction held 9 bases outside the gene matches. The CDR3 spans 15 residues. As DNA, the CDR3 is TGTGCCAGCAGTTCCGACAGGGTCGGGGTCACTGAAGCTTTCTTT. Residues: CASSSDRVGVTEAFF.

The chain combines TRBV7-9 with TRBJ2-1; D is possibly TRBD1 (6 bases). In germline, CDR1 is SEHNR, CDR2 FQNEAQ (reference sequence). The CDR3 has 14 amino acids. V dropped 1 base and J dropped 3 bases, with 7 bases sitting between them. CDR3 DNA: TGTGCCAGCAGCTTAGACAGGGACTACAATGAGCAGTTCTTC. Translated, it gives CASSLDRDYNEQFF.

J is TRBJ1-3 and V is TRBV9; D remains ambiguous. The CDR3 runs 16 residues. V shed 0 bases and J shed 0 bases, with 10 bases lying between them. The germline gives CDR1 SGDLS, CDR2 YYNGEE. CDR3 in amino acids: CASSVAEASSGNTIYF. The CDR3 nucleotides read TGTGCCAGCAGCGTAGCTGAAGCGAGCTCTGGAAACACCATATATTTT.